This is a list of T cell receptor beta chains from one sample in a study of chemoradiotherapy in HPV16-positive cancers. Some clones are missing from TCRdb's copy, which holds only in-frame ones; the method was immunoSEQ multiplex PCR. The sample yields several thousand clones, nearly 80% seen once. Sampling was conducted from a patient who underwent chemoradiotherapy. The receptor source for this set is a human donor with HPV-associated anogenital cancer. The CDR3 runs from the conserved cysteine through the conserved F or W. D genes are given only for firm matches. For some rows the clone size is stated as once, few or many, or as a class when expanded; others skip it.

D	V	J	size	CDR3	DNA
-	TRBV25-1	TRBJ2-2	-	CASSELEGLSSGELFF	TGTGCCAGCAGTGAATTGGAGGGACTCAGTAGCGGGGAGCTGTTTTTT
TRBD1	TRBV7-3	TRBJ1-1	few	CASSGQGLTEAFF	TGTGCCAGCAGCGGACAGGGGTTAACTGAAGCTTTCTTT
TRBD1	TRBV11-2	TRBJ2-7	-	CASSYGRGLNEQYF	TGTGCCAGCAGCTATGGCAGGGGGCTGAACGAGCAGTACTTC
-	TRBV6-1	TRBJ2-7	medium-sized	CASSDVFDGFYEQYF	TGTGCCAGCAGTGATGTATTCGACGGATTCTACGAGCAGTACTTC
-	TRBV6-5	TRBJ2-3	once	CASSDPTGTDTQYF	TGTGCCAGCAGTGACCCGACTGGAACAGATACGCAGTATTTT
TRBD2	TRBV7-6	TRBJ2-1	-	CASSLGVRGTSGRGDNEQFF	TGTGCCAGCAGCTTGGGTGTTCGCGGGACTAGCGGGAGAGGTGACAATGAGCAGTTCTTC
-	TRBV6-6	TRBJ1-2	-	CASSYFVLGQLYGYTF	TGTGCCAGCAGTTACTTTGTGTTGGGACAACTTTATGGCTACACCTTC
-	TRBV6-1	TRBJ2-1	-	CASSEFGGNSYNEQFF	TGTGCCAGCAGTGAATTTGGGGGCAACTCCTACAATGAGCAGTTCTTC
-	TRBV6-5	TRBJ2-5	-	CASSSLGRGEQETQYF	TGTGCCAGCAGTTCGCTTGGCAGGGGGGAACAAGAGACCCAGTACTTC
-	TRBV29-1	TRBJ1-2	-	CSVEDLRVGGYTF	TGCAGCGTTGAAGACTTGCGGGTGGGAGGCTACACCTTC
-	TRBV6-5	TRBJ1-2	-	CASSYESAGNYGYTF	TGTGCCAGCAGTTACGAATCAGCGGGAAACTATGGCTACACCTTC
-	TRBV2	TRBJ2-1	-	CASSEDQGYNEQFF	TGTGCCAGCAGTGAAGATCAAGGTTACAATGAGCAGTTCTTC
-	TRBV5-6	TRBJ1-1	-	CASSRKGGITEAFF	TGTGCCAGCAGCCGAAAGGGGGGGATCACTGAAGCTTTCTTT
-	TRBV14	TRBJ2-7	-	CASSQALGGYEQYF	TGTGCCAGCAGCCAAGCCCTGGGGGGCTACGAGCAGTACTTC
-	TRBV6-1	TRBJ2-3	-	CASTPRGVSTDTQYF	TGTGCCAGCACCCCCAGGGGGGTGTCCACAGATACGCAGTATTTT
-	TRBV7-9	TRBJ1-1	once	CASSPSEPTQNTEAFF	TGTGCCAGCAGCCCCTCCGAACCCACACAGAACACTGAAGCTTTCTTT
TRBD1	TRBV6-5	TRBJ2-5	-	CASSYGTEETQYF	TGTGCCAGCAGTTACGGGACAGAAGAGACCCAGTACTTC
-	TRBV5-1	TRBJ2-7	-	CASSLGAQIGEQYF	TGCGCCAGCAGCTTGGGGGCGCAAATAGGCGAGCAGTACTTC
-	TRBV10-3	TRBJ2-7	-	CAISGRGDEQYF	TGTGCCATCAGTGGCAGGGGCGACGAGCAGTACTTC
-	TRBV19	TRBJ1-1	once	CASSITGQNTEAFF	TGTGCCAGTAGTATCACAGGTCAGAACACTGAAGCTTTCTTT
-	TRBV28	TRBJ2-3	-	CASSPAGAEYTDTQYF	TGTGCCAGCAGTCCCGCTGGGGCGGAATACACAGATACGCAGTATTTT
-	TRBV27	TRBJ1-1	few	CASSLRDTGMDTEAFF	TGTGCCAGCAGTTTACGGGACACCGGGATGGACACTGAAGCTTTCTTT
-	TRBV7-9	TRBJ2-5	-	CASSYQGSETQYF	TGTGCCAGCAGCTACCAGGGTTCAGAGACCCAGTACTTC
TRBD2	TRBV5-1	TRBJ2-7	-	CASSSERGIDEQYF	TGCGCCAGCAGCTCAGAGCGGGGTATTGACGAGCAGTACTTC
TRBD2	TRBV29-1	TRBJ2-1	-	CSVGTSGYNEQFF	TGCAGCGTTGGGACTAGCGGTTACAATGAGCAGTTCTTC
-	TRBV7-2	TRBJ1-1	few	CASSFRGASEAFF	TGTGCCAGCAGCTTTAGGGGGGCGTCTGAAGCTTTCTTT
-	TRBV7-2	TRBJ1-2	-	CASSLAGTLTGYTF	TGTGCCAGCAGCTTAGCCGGGACCTTGACGGGCTACACCTTC
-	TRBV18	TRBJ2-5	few	CASSQQETQYF	TGTGCCAGCTCACAACAAGAGACCCAGTACTTC
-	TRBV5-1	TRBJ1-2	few	CASSLEPGTAYGYTF	TGCGCCAGCAGCTTGGAACCGGGTACGGCCTATGGCTACACCTTC
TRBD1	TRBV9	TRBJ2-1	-	CASSVGEKGTGRTYNEQFF	TGTGCCAGCAGCGTAGGGGAAAAGGGGACAGGGAGGACCTACAATGAGCAGTTCTTC
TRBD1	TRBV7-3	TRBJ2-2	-	CASSLRQGTGELFF	TGTGCCAGCAGCTTAAGACAGGGAACCGGGGAGCTGTTTTTT
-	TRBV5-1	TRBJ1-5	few	CASSRDGSNQPQHF	TGCGCCAGCAGCCGGGACGGCAGCAATCAGCCCCAGCATTTT
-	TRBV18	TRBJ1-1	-	CASSPDRGPSYF	TGTGCCAGCTCACCGGATCGGGGGCCTTCATATTTT
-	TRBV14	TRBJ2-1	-	CASSQGAGRTYNEQFF	TGTGCCAGCAGCCAAGGAGCAGGGAGGACCTACAATGAGCAGTTCTTC
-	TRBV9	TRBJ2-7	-	CASSVSGGSGYEQYF	TGTGCCAGCAGCGTATCCGGAGGTAGCGGCTACGAGCAGTACTTC
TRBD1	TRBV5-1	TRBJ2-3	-	CASSPRDRTTSTDTQYF	TGCGCCAGCAGCCCCCGGGACAGAACTACTAGCACAGATACGCAGTATTTT
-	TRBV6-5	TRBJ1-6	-	CASSYSKLGEGPLHF	TGTGCCAGCAGTTACTCGAAGCTAGGGGAAGGCCCCCTCCACTTT
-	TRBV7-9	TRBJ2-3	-	CASSEGTTDTQYF	TGTGCCAGCAGCGAAGGGACAACAGATACGCAGTATTTT
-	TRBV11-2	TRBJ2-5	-	CASTRRGWETQYF	TGTGCCAGCACCCGAAGGGGTTGGGAGACCCAGTACTTC
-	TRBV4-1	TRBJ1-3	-	CASSQEGSGAGNTIYF	TGCGCCAGCAGCCAAGAAGGATCTGGGGCCGGAAACACCATATATTTT
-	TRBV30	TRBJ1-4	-	CAWSRGLNEKLFF	TGTGCCTGGAGTCGGGGGCTGAATGAAAAACTGTTTTTT
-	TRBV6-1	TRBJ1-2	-	CASSESTNYGYTF	TGTGCCAGCAGTGAATCGACTAACTATGGCTACACCTTC
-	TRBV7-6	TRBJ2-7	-	CASSLYQDSYEQYF	TGTGCCAGCAGCTTATACCAGGACTCCTACGAGCAGTACTTC
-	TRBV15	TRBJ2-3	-	CATSTRGGSDTQYF	TGTGCCACCAGCACAAGGGGAGGTTCAGATACGCAGTATTTT
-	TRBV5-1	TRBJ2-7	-	CASSFLGEQYF	TGCGCCAGCAGCTTTTTAGGCGAGCAGTACTTC
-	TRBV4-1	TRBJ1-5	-	CASSQGDLNQPQHF	TGCGCCAGCAGCCAAGGCGACCTTAATCAGCCCCAGCATTTT
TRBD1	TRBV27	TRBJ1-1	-	CASSTDRGVNTEAFF	TGTGCCAGCAGTACTGACAGGGGTGTGAACACTGAAGCTTTCTTT
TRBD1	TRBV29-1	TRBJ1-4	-	CSAGRTGSNEKLFF	TGCAGCGCCGGGAGGACAGGATCTAATGAAAAACTGTTTTTT
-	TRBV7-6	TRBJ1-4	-	CASSPPMASTNEKLFF	TGTGCCAGCAGCCCCCCGATGGCTTCAACTAATGAAAAACTGTTTTTT
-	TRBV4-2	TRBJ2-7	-	CASSQPDQHSEQYF	TGTGCCAGCAGCCAACCAGACCAGCACTCCGAGCAGTACTTC
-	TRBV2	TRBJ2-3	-	CASRRREGADTQYF	TGTGCCAGCAGACGGCGCGAGGGGGCAGATACGCAGTATTTT
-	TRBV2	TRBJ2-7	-	CASSEDRGYYEQYF	TGTGCCAGCAGTGAAGATCGGGGCTATTACGAGCAGTACTTC
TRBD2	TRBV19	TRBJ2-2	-	CASRRRTSGSGTGELFF	TGTGCCAGTAGGCGCAGGACTAGCGGGAGTGGAACCGGGGAGCTGTTTTTT
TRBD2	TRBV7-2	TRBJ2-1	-	CASRRGGLYEQFF	TGTGCCAGCAGACGCGGGGGGTTATATGAGCAGTTCTTC
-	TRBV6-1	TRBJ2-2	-	CASSEADGVGELFF	TGTGCCAGCAGTGAGGCCGATGGTGTCGGGGAGCTGTTTTTT